This TCR beta chain comes out of a study of blood T cells in healthy people across ages. Study-level results: Long-lived donors exceeded aged donors in naive CD4+ cells and diversity.

Of note for this clonotype: Its antigen is still unknown.

The CDR3 sequence is 14 residues long. V was pared by 5 bases and J by 4 bases, with 15 bases between. Germline loops: CDR1 SGHTA, CDR2 FQGNSA. A sample-barcoded 5' primer and a J-beta primer mix were used in a second PCR of about 6 to 12 cycles. The template-switch adaptor, which had 12 random nucleotides, put a tag on each cDNA molecule. TCRdb used MiXCR to reprocess the 5' RACE reads, holding one entry per CDR3 protein. The table includes about 1,400,000 distinct CDR3 sequences, around two fifths detected once. Samples had at least 7 million PBMCs isolated from them. This clonotype originated in a woman aged 18-30 years in good health. The chain combines TRBV7-2 with TRBJ2-7; no clear D gene. Source material: blood. The CDR3 region has the DNA TGTGCCAGCAGCCCCCGGACCTTACGGTACGAGCAGTACTTC. This sequence encodes CASSPRTLRYEQYF. The complete variable domain, with remaining parts taken from reference TRBV7-2 and TRBJ2-7, reads GAGVSQSPSNKVTEKGKDVELRCDPISGHTALYWYRQSLGQGLEFLIYFQGNSAPDKSGLPSDRFSAERTGGSVSTLTIQRTQQEDSAVYLCASSPRTLRYEQYFGPGTRLTVT.